The 3 T cell receptor beta chains given below trace back to one sample, sequenced in a study of vaccination and CD4 T cells after COVID-19. Cultured CD4+ T-cell DNA underwent Oncomine TCR Beta short-read sequencing. TCRdb re-analysed the PCR reads in MiXCR, keeping a single row per CDR3 protein. Seen here are some 15,000 distinct CDR3 sequences, around 55% observed once, and the top ten hold 11% to 15%. The treatment was: roughly 10-day PBMC culture with coronavirus spike peptide pools or control peptides (ViraFEST assay). Antigens for these TCRs are unknown. The sample comprised CD4+ T cells from blood, cultured in vitro. The receptor source for this set is a human donor who had recovered from COVID-19.

V gene TRBV28 combines with J gene TRBJ1-2, with D maybe TRBD1 (5 bases). The V end lost 2 bases, the J end lost 5 bases, and 9 bases lay between the germline ends. Germline CDR1 MDHEN, CDR2 SYDVKM. The CDR3 extends over 13 amino acids. CDR3 amino acids: CASSLMGVYGYTF. For the CDR3, the DNA is TGTGCCAGCAGTTTAATGGGGGTTTATGGCTACACCTTC.

The gene calls are TRBV4-1 and TRBJ2-1; 7 bases match TRBD2. J lost 2 bases, V lost 5 bases, and 15 bases had no gene match. The CDR3 contains 18 residues. The germline CDR1 and CDR2 sequences are MGHRA and YSYEKL. CDR3 in DNA: TGCGCCAGCAGCTCCACCCTCCATGGGAGGGCCGCCTACAATGAGCAGTTCTTC. Translated: CASSSTLHGRAAYNEQFF.

This clonotype was observed a handful of times. The J gene is TRBJ1-2, the V gene TRBV7-9, with D possibly TRBD1 on 5 matching bases. Germline CDR1 is SEHNR and CDR2 is FQNEAQ (reference sequence). CDR3 length equals 13 residues. Trimming cost V 6 bases and J 5 bases, with 13 bases left between them. The chain's CDR3 is CASRPGTSYGYTF. DNA of the CDR3: TGTGCCAGCAGGCCCGGGACGTCTTATGGCTACACCTTC.